A selection of T cell receptor beta chains follows, all from one sample in a study of blood T cell repertoires in COVID-19. TCRdb's table, derived via immunoSEQ multiplex PCR, lists solely in-frame clones and lacks some. The sample includes 350,000 to 400,000 clones, 91% of them seen just once. The sequencing sample was made of PBMCs or T cells enriched from blood (not recorded which). These receptor sequences come from a woman between 35 and 50 years old who had been exposed to COVID-19. CDR3s include the opening cysteine and the closing phenylalanine or tryptophan. D genes are given only for firm matches. Expanded clones are given a class, and other clones once, few, many or no size at all.

>TRBV7-9|-|TRBJ2-3|once
TGTGCCAGCAGCTTATTAAGGACAACAAGCACAGATACGCAGTATTTT
CASSLLRTTSTDTQYF
>TRBV19|-|TRBJ2-1|-
TGTGCCAGTAGCCCAAGGGGGGGGGATGAGCAGTTCTTC
CASSPRGGDEQFF
>TRBV24-1|-|TRBJ1-5|-
TGTGCCACCAGTGATTTCCCCCGCGATCAGCCCCAGCATTTT
CATSDFPRDQPQHF
>TRBV5-1|TRBD1|TRBJ2-3|-
TGCGCCAGCAGCTTGACAGGGGGAGCAGATACGCAGTATTTT
CASSLTGGADTQYF
>TRBV7-2|-|TRBJ1-2|-
TGTGCCAGCAGCCCAAGCGCGGGGGTAAGCTATGGCTACACCTTC
CASSPSAGVSYGYTF
>TRBV7-8|TRBD2|TRBJ2-1|-
TGTGCCAGCAGCTTAGTTTCTAATGCCCCGGGGGGGGAGCAGTTCTTC
CASSLVSNAPGGEQFF
>TRBV27|-|TRBJ1-2|few
TGTGCCAGCAGTTTGGGAGCTAACTATGGCTACACCTTC
CASSLGANYGYTF
>TRBV13|-|TRBJ1-1|-
TGTGCCAGCACCTCCCAGGGTAAGAAACCCGAAGCTTTCTTT
CASTSQGKKPEAFF
>TRBV7-9|TRBD1|TRBJ2-2|-
TGTGCCAGCAGCCCTGGGACAGCAACAAACGGGGAGCTGTTTTTT
CASSPGTATNGELFF
>TRBV5-4|-|TRBJ1-1|-
TGTGCCAGCAGCTTGTATGGGTCGGGGGACACTGAAGCTTTCTTT
CASSLYGSGDTEAFF
>TRBV12-5|-|TRBJ2-7|-
TGTGCTAGTGGTCTTTTATACGAGCAGTACTTC
CASGLLYEQYF
>TRBV27|-|TRBJ1-4|-
TGTGCCAGCAGTCCCGGAAGAAGCGGGCGCTTTGAAAAACTGTTTTTT
CASSPGRSGRFEKLFF
>TRBV2|-|TRBJ1-1|-
TGTGCCACCAGGACAGCAAGGATGAACACTGAAGCTTTCTTT
CATRTARMNTEAFF
>TRBV7-6|TRBD2|TRBJ2-1|once
TGTGCCAGCAGCTTAGCCCCAGGGGGATTGTCTTATAGCGGGAGGGGTGAGCAGTTCTTC
CASSLAPGGLSYSGRGEQFF
>TRBV19|TRBD1|TRBJ1-3|-
TGTGCCAGTACTCGTGCCTGGACAGGGGATTACACCATATATTTT
CASTRAWTGDYTIYF
>TRBV19|-|TRBJ2-3|-
TGTGCCAGTAGGGAGTCCTCCCGCACAGATACGCAGTATTTT
CASRESSRTDTQYF
>TRBV7-2|-|TRBJ1-5|-
TGTGCCAGCAGCCCGGAGTTGGGGCAGCAGAATCAGCCCCAGCATTTT
CASSPELGQQNQPQHF
>TRBV13|-|TRBJ2-1|-
TGTGCCAGCAGTATGGGACCGGGAGACCTTCGGAGAAATGAGCAGTTCTTC
CASSMGPGDLRRNEQFF
>TRBV20-1|TRBD1|TRBJ2-7|-
TGCAGTGCTAGTAGACCGGGACAGCGTTACGAGCAGTACTTC
CSASRPGQRYEQYF
>TRBV30|-|TRBJ1-1|once
TGTGCCTGGAGTGTACGTTTGTGGGAGGCCTCTGAAGCTTTCTTT
CAWSVRLWEASEAFF
>TRBV7-9|-|TRBJ1-1|-
TGTGCCAGCAGCTTGGCTTTTGGTTCCGCTGAAGCTTTCTTT
CASSLAFGSAEAFF
>TRBV24-1|TRBD1|TRBJ2-7|-
TGTGCCACCAGTCCCGGGACAGGGCTGCACTACGAGCAGTACTTC
CATSPGTGLHYEQYF
>TRBV7-2|-|TRBJ2-3|-
TGTGCCAGCAGCTATAAAATAGATACGCAGTATTTT
CASSYKIDTQYF
>TRBV12-3/TRBV12-4|-|TRBJ1-2|-
TGTGCCAGCAGTTTAGGTACAGGGATAGGCTACACCTTC
CASSLGTGIGYTF
>TRBV2|TRBD2|TRBJ2-2|-
TGTGCCAGCAGTGGCCCTAGCGGGAGCACCGGGGAGCTGTTTTTT
CASSGPSGSTGELFF
>TRBV28|-|TRBJ1-5|-
TGTGCCAGCAGCCGACAAATTAATCAGCCCCAGCATTTT
CASSRQINQPQHF
>TRBV2|TRBD2|TRBJ2-3|-
TGTGCCAGCAGAAGACTAGCGGGCACGTGGGATACGCAGTATTTT
CASRRLAGTWDTQYF
>TRBV19|-|TRBJ2-7|once
TGTGCCAGTAGTATAGTCTTCGGGTCCTACGAGCAGTACTTC
CASSIVFGSYEQYF
>TRBV5-1|-|TRBJ1-1|-
TGCGCCAGCAGCTTGGTTGGAGGGCCACTGGCCCATTATATGAACACTGAAGCTTTCTTT
CASSLVGGPLAHYMNTEAFF
>TRBV11-3|-|TRBJ1-2|-
TGTGCCAGCAGCCAGCAGACACCTAACTATGGCTACACCTTC
CASSQQTPNYGYTF
>TRBV10-2|-|TRBJ1-3|-
TGCGCCATCCGGGACACCGCTCCCGCTGGAAACACCATATATTTT
CAIRDTAPAGNTIYF
>TRBV19|TRBD1|TRBJ1-1|-
TGTGCCAGTAGTGCCCGCCCGGACAGGGCCCTCAACACTGAAGCTTTCTTT
CASSARPDRALNTEAFF
>TRBV4-1|-|TRBJ2-1|few
TGCGCCAGCAGCCATAATGCGGACTATCCCTACAATGAGCAGTTCTTC
CASSHNADYPYNEQFF
>TRBV3-1/TRBV3-2|TRBD1|TRBJ1-5|-
TGTGCCAGCAGCCAAGGGCGGTTGGTAGGGGGCCGTTATAGCAATCAGCCCCAGCATTTT
CASSQGRLVGGRYSNQPQHF
>TRBV11-2|TRBD2|TRBJ2-7|-
TGTGCCAGCAGAACTAGCGGGAGGTCGAGCGAGCAGTACTTC
CASRTSGRSSEQYF
>TRBV10-3|-|TRBJ1-3|once
TGTGCCATCAGCATCGACAGAACCTTGTCGGCTGGAAACACCATATATTTT
CAISIDRTLSAGNTIYF
>TRBV19|-|TRBJ1-5|once
TGTGCCAGTAGTATAGGAACGGGGGGTCAGCCCCAGCATTTT
CASSIGTGGQPQHF
>TRBV4-1|-|TRBJ1-1|-
TGCGCCAGCAGCCAAGGGGCTCTTGGGTCATCGGATATGAACACTGAAGCTTTCTTT
CASSQGALGSSDMNTEAFF
>TRBV3-1/TRBV3-2|-|TRBJ1-1|-
TGTGCCAGCAGCCAAGACAGGGGCACTGAAGCTTTCTTT
CASSQDRGTEAFF
>TRBV21-1|-|TRBJ2-2|few
TGTGCCAGCAGCCATCGGGACAGGGGAGCCGGGGAGCTGTTTTTT
CASSHRDRGAGELFF
>TRBV7-8|-|TRBJ1-5|-
TGTGCCAGCAGCTTGCAGGGTGATCAGCCCCAGCATTTT
CASSLQGDQPQHF
>TRBV9|-|TRBJ2-3|-
TGTGCCAGCAGCCCAGACGGGGGCACAGATACGCAGTATTTT
CASSPDGGTDTQYF
>TRBV10-2|TRBD2|TRBJ2-2|-
TGCGCCACCCTTGAGGGAGCGGGGGTCCCCTTGAACACCGGGGAGCTGTTTTTT
CATLEGAGVPLNTGELFF
>TRBV7-3|TRBD1|TRBJ1-3|-
TGTGCCAGCAGCCTCCCGGGACAGGGGGGTTCCGGAAACACCATATATTTT
CASSLPGQGGSGNTIYF
>TRBV11-3|-|TRBJ1-1|-
TGTGCCAGCAGCTCCAGGGGTGAAGCTTTCTTT
CASSSRGEAFF
>TRBV10-3|-|TRBJ1-1|once
TGTGCCATCAGTTCACATCCGGAGGGCGGCACTGAAGCTTTCTTT
CAISSHPEGGTEAFF
>TRBV7-9|-|TRBJ1-1|-
TGTGCCAGCAGCTTAGCGGGGGCAACTGAAGCTTTCTTT
CASSLAGATEAFF
>TRBV2|-|TRBJ1-4|-
TGTGCCAGCGACGTGAGGAGGGCTAATGAAAAACTGTTTTTT
CASDVRRANEKLFF
>TRBV30|TRBD2|TRBJ2-7|-
TGTGCCTGGAGTCGATCGCGGACTAGCGGGGGGGCGGATGAGCAGTACTTC
CAWSRSRTSGGADEQYF
>TRBV19|TRBD1|TRBJ2-7|-
TGTGCCAGTAGTATCCAAGGACAGGGTAGCGAGCAGTACTTC
CASSIQGQGSEQYF
>TRBV9|-|TRBJ1-4|-
TGTGCCAGCAGCGTAGGGGGGTCAGGGGTGACTGAAAAACTGTTTTTT
CASSVGGSGVTEKLFF
>TRBV9|TRBD2|TRBJ2-1|-
TGTGCCAGCAGCGGCGGGACTAGCGGGAGTTCAAAAGAATACAATGAGCAGTTCTTC
CASSGGTSGSSKEYNEQFF
>TRBV28|-|TRBJ1-5|-
TGTGCCAGCAGTTTACTCAAACCAGGAGGATTCGGTCAGCCCCAGCATTTT
CASSLLKPGGFGQPQHF
>TRBV5-1|-|TRBJ2-1|-
TGCGCCAGCAGCGAGGAGGGGAGCTCCTACAATGAGCAGTTCTTC
CASSEEGSSYNEQFF
>TRBV5-1|-|TRBJ1-2|-
TGCGCCAGCAGCTTGGAGGGAGACTATGGCTACACCTTC
CASSLEGDYGYTF